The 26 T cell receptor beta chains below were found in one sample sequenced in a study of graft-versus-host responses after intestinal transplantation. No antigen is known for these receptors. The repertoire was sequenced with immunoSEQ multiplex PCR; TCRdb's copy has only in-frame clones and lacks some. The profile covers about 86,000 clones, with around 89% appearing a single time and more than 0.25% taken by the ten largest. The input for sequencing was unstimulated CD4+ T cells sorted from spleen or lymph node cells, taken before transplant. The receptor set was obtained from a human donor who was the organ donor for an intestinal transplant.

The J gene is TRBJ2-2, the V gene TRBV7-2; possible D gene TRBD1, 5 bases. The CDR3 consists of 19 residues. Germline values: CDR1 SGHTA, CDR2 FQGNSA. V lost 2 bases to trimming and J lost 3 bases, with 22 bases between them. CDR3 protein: CASSLRSGDRWGYTGELFF. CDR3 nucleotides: TGTGCCAGCAGCTTACGGTCGGGCGACCGGTGGGGCTACACCGGGGAGCTGTTTTTT.

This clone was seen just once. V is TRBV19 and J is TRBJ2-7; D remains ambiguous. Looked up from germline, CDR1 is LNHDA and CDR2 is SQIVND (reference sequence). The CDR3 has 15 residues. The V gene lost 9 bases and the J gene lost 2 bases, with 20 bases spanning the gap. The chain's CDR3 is CASHHVRISPYEQYF. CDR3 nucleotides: TGTGCCAGCCACCACGTGCGAATTTCTCCCTACGAGCAGTACTTC.

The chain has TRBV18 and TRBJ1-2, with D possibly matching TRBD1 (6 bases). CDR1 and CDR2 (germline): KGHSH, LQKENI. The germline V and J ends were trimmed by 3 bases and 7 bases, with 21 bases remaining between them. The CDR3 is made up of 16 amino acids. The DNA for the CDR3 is TGTGCCAGCTCACCTAATCCCAGGGGCGCAGGTGTTGGCTACACCTTC. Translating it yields CASSPNPRGAGVGYTF.

CDR3 in amino acids: CASSPGTAQYEQYF. The CDR3 coding sequence is TGTGCCAGCAGCCCCGGGACAGCACAGTACGAGCAGTACTTC. The rearrangement joins TRBV7-3 to TRBJ2-5; 7 bases match TRBD1. The end of the DNA aligns better with TRBJ2-7, so the J call may be wrong. The CDR3 is 14 amino acids. Germline V gives CDR1 SGHTA, CDR2 FQGTGA.

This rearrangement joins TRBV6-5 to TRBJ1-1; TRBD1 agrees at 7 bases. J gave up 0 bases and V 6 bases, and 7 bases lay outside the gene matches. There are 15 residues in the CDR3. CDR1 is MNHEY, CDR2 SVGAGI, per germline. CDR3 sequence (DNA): TGTGCCAGCAGCCGAAGGGGGCAAATGAACACTGAAGCTTTCTTT. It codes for CASSRRGQMNTEAFF.

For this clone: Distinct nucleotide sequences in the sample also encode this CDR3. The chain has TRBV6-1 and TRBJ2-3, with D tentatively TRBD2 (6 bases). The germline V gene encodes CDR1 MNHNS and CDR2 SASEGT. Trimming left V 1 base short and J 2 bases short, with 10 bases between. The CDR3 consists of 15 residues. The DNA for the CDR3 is TGTGCCAGCAGTGAAGTAGCGGAATCCACAGATACGCAGTATTTT. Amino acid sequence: CASSEVAESTDTQYF.

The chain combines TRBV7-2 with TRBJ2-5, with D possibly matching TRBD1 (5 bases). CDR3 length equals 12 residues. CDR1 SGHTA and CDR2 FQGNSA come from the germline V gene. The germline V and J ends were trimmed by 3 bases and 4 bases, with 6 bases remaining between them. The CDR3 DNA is TGTGCCAGCAGCTTTAGGGGAGAGACCCAGTACTTC. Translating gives CASSFRGETQYF. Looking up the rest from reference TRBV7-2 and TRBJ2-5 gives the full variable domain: GAGVSQSPSNKVTEKGKDVELRCDPISGHTALYWYRQSLGQGLEFLIYFQGNSAPDKSGLPSDRFSAERTGGSVSTLTIQRTQQEDSAVYLCASSFRGETQYFGPGTRLLVL.

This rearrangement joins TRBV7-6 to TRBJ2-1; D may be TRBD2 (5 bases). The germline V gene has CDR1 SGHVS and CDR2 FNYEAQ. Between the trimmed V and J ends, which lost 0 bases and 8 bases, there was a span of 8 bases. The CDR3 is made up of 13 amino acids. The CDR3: CASSLALVYEQFF. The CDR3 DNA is TGTGCCAGCAGCTTAGCACTAGTTTATGAGCAGTTCTTC. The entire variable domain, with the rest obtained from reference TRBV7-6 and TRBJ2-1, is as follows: GAGVSQSPRYKVTKRGQDVALRCDPISGHVSLYWYRQALGQGPEFLTYFNYEAQQDKSGLPNDRFSAERPEGSISTLTIQRTEQRDSAMYRCASSLALVYEQFFGPGTRLTVL.

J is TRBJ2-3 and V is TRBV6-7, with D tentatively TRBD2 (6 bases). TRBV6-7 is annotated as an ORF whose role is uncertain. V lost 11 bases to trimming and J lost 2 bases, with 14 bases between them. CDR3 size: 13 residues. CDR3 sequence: CAPPAGSTDTQYF. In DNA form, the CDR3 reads TGTGCCCCACCAGCGGGTTCCACAGATACGCAGTATTTT.

The CDR3 DNA sequence: TGTGCCAGTAGTCCCCTATCAGGGCAGGGGAACACTGAAGCTTTCTTT. It is translated as CASSPLSGQGNTEAFF. The rearrangement joins TRBV19 to TRBJ1-1; D may be TRBD1 (5 bases). Looked up from germline, CDR1 is LNHDA and CDR2 is SQIVND (reference sequence). Deletions cut 5 bases from V and 1 base from J, with 17 bases between. There are 16 residues in the CDR3.

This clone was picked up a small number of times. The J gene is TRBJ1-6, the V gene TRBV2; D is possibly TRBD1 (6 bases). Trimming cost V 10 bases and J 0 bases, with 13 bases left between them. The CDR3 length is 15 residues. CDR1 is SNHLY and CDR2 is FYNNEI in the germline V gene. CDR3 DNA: TGTGCCACCGCCCGAGGGGGCTCCTATAATTCACCCCTCCACTTT. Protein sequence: CATARGGSYNSPLHF.

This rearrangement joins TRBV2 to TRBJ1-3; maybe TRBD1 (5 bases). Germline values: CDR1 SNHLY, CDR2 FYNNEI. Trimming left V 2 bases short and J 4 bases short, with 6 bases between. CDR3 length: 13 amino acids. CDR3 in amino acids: CASSEQGGNTIYF. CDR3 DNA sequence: TGTGCCAGCAGTGAACAGGGAGGAAACACCATATATTTT.

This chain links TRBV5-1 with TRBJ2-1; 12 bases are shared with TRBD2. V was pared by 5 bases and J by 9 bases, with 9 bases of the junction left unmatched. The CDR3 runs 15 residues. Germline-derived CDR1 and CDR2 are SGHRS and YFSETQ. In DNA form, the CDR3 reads TGCGCCAGCAGGGCGACTAGCGGGAGTTTGGGTGAGCAGTTCTTC. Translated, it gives CASRATSGSLGEQFF.

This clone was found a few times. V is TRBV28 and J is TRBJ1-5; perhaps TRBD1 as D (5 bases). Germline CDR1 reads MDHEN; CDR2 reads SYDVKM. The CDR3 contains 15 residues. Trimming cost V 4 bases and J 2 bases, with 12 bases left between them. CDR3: CASSYPGFRNQPQHF. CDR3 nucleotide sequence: TGTGCCAGCAGTTACCCAGGGTTCCGCAATCAGCCCCAGCATTTT.

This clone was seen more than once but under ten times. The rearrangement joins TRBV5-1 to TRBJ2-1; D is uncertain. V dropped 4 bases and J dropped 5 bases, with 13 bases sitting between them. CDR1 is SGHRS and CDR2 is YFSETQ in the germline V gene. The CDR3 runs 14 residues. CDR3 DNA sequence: TGCGCCAGCAGCCTAGAAGTTACCCACAATGAGCAGTTCTTC. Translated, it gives CASSLEVTHNEQFF.

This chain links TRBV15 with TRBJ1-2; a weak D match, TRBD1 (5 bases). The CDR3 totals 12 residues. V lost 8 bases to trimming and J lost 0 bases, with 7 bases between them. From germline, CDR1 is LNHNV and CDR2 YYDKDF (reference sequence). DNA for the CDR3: TGTGCCACCCGGGGGGCTAACTATGGCTACACCTTC. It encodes CATRGANYGYTF. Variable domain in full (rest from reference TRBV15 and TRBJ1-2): DAMVIQNPRYQVTQFGKPVTLSCSQTLNHNVMYWYQQKSSQAPKLLFHYYDKDFNNEADTPDNFQSRRPNTSFCFLDIRSPGLGDTAMYLCATRGANYGYTFGSGTRLTVV.

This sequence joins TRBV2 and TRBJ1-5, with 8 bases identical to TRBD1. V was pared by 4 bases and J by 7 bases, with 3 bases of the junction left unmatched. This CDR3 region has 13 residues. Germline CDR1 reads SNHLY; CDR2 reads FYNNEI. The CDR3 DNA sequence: TGTGCCAGCAGTGCGGACAGGGAACAGCCCCAGCATTTT. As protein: CASSADREQPQHF.

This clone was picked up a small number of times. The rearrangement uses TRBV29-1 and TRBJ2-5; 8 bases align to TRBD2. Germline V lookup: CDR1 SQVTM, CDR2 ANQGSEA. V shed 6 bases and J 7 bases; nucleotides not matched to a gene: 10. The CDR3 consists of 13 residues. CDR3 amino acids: CSVGPAGVGTQYF. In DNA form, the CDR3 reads TGCAGCGTGGGACCAGCGGGAGTCGGGACCCAGTACTTC.

CDR3 in DNA: TGTGCCAGCAGTTGGACAGGCCAGAACACTGAAGCTTTCTTT. Protein sequence: CASSWTGQNTEAFF. This chain uses TRBV6-1 with TRBJ1-1; TRBD1 agrees at 7 bases. The ends lost 5 bases at V and 1 base at J; junction bases unmatched: 4. Germline V lookup: CDR1 MNHNS, CDR2 SASEGT. The CDR3 covers 14 residues.

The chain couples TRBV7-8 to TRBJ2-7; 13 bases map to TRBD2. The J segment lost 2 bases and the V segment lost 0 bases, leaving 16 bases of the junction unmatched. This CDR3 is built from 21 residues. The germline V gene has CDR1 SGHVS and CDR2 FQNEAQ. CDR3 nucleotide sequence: TGTGCCAGCAGCTTAGCGCTGTTGGGGTCGGGACTAGCGGGGACACCCTACGAGCAGTACTTC. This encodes CASSLALLGSGLAGTPYEQYF.

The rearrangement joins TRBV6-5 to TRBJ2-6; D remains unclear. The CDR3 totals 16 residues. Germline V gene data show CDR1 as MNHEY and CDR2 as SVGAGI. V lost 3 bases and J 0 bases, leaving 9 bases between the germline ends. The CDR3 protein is CASSYSLNSGANVLTF. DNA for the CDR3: TGTGCCAGCAGTTATTCACTCAACTCTGGGGCCAACGTCCTGACTTTC.

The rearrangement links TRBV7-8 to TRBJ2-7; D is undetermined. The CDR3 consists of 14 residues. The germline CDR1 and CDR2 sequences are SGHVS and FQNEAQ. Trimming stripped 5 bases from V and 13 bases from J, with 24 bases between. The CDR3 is CASSTKGGPRSRYF. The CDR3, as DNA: TGTGCCAGCAGCACAAAAGGTGGCCCCCGGAGCCGCTACTTC.

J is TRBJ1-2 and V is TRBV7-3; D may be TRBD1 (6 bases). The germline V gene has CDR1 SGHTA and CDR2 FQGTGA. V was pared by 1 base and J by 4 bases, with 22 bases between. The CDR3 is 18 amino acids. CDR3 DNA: TGTGCCAGCAGCTTAAAGTTCGCAGGGGTGCTGCGTGGCTATGGCTACACCTTC. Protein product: CASSLKFAGVLRGYGYTF.

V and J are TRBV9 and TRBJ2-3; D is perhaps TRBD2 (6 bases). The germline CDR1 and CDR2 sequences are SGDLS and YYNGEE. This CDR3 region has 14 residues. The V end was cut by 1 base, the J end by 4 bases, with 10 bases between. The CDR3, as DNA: TGTGCCAGCAGCGTAACTAGCACTGCAGATACGCAGTATTTT. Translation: CASSVTSTADTQYF.

The DNA of the CDR3 is TGTGCCAGCAGCTTGGCGGGGGGGCCCCTCCGCGAGCAGTACTTC. As protein: CASSLAGGPLREQYF. This chain uses TRBV5-4 with TRBJ2-5; TRBD2 agrees at 8 bases. The J call may be wrong; the DNA end is better matched by TRBJ2-7. The CDR3 covers 15 residues. Germline values: CDR1 SGHNT, CDR2 YYREEE (reference sequence).

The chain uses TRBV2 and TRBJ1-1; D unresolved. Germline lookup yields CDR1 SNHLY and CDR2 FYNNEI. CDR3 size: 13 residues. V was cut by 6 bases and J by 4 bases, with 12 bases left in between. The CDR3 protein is CASRARPGTEAFF. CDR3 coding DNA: TGTGCCAGCAGGGCGCGCCCGGGCACTGAAGCTTTCTTT.